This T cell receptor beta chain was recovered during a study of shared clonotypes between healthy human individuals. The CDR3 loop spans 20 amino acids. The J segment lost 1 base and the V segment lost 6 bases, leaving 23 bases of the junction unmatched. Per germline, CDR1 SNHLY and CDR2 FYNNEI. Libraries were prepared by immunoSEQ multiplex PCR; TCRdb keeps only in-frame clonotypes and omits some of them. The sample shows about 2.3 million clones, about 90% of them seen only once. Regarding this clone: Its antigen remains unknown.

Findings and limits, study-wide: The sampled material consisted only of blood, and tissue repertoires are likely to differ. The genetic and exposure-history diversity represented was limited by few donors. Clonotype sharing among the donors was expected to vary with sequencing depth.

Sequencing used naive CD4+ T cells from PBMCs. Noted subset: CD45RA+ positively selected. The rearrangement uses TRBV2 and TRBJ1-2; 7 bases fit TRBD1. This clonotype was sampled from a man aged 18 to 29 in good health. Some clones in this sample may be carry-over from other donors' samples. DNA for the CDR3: TGTGCCAGCAGCCAAACACTAATCACAGGGGCAAATTGGTTTAACTATGGCTACACCTTC. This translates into CASSQTLITGANWFNYGYTF. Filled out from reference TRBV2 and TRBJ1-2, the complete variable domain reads EPEVTQTPSHQVTQMGQEVILRCVPISNHLYFYWYRQILGQKVEFLVSFYNNEISEKSEIFDDQFSVERPDGSNFTLKIRSTKLEDSAMYFCASSQTLITGANWFNYGYTFGSGTRLTVV.